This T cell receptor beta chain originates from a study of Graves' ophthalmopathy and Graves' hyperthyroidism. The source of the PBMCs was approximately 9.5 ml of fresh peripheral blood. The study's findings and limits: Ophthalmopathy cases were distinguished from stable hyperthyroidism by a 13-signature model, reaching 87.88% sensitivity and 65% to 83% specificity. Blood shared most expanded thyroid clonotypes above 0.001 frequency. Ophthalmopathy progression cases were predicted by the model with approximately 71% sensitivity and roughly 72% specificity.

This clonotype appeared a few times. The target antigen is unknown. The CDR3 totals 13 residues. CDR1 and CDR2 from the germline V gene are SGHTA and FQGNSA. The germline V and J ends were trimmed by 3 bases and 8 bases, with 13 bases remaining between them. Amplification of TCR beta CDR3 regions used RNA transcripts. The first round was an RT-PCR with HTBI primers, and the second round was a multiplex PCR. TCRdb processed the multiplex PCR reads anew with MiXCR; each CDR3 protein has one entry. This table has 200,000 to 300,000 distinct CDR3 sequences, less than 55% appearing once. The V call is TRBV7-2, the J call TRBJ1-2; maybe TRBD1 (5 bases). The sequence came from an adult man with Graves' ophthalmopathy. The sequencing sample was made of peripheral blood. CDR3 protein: CASSLGTAAGYTF. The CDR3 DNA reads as TGTGCCAGCAGCTTGGGGACCGCAGCGGGCTACACCTTC.